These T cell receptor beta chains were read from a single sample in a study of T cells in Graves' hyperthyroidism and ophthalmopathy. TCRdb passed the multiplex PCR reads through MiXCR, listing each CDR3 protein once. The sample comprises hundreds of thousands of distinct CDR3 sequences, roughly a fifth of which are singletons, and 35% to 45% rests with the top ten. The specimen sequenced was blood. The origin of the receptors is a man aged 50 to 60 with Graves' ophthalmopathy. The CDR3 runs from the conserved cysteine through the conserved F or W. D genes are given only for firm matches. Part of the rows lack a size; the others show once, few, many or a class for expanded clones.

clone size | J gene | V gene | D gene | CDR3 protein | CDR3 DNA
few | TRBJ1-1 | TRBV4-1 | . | CASSQSAGTSAEAFF | TGCGCCAGCAGCCAAAGCGCAGGGACCTCAGCCGAAGCTTTCTTT
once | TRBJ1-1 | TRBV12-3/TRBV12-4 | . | CASSLLKETSDTEAFF | TGTGCCAGCAGTTTATTAAAGGAGACTAGCGACACTGAAGCTTTCTTT
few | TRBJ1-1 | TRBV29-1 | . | CSVDELGKNTEAFF | TGCAGCGTTGACGAGCTCGGGAAGAACACTGAAGCTTTCTTT
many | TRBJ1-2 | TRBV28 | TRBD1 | CASSGTGYGYTF | TGTGCCAGCAGTGGGACAGGGTACGGCTACACCTTC
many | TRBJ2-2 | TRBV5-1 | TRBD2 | CASSLGLAGTGELFF | TGCGCCAGCAGCCTGGGACTAGCGGGGACCGGGGAGCTGTTTTTT
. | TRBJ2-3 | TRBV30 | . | CAWTWGFSDTQYF | TGTGCCTGGACCTGGGGTTTCTCGGATACGCAGTATTTT
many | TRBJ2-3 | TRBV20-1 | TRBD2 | CSANSGRAGDTQYF | TGCAGTGCGAACAGCGGGAGGGCCGGAGATACGCAGTATTTT
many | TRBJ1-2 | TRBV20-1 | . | CSASIDYGYTF | TGCAGTGCTTCGATAGACTATGGCTACACCTTC
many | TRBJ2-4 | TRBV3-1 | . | CASSQGQGESIQYF | TGTGCCAGCAGCCAAGGTCAGGGTGAGAGCATTCAGTACTTC
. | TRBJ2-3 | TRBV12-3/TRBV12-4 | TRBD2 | CASSFFSGRAKDTQYF | TGTGCCAGCAGTTTTTTTAGCGGGAGGGCCAAAGATACGCAGTATTTT
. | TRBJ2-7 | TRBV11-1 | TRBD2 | CASSLFRGGPAEQYF | TGTGCCAGCAGCTTATTTCGGGGAGGGCCGGCCGAGCAGTACTTC
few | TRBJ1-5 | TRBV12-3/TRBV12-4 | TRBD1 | CASSAQGARKPQHF | TGTGCCAGCAGTGCGCAGGGGGCGCGGAAGCCCCAGCATTTT
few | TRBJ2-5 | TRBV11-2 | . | CASYGGGTQYF | TGTGCCAGCTATGGGGGAGGGACCCAGTACTTC
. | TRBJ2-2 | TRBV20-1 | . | CSAGKDASAGELFF | TGCAGTGCTGGAAAGGATGCCTCCGCCGGGGAGCTGTTTTTT
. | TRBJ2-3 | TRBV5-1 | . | CASSLGQGSADTQYF | TGCGCCAGCAGCTTGGGGCAGGGAAGCGCAGATACGCAGTATTTT
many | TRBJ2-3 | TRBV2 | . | CASSAGDGVTDTQYF | TGTGCCAGCAGCGCAGGGGATGGGGTCACAGATACGCAGTATTTT
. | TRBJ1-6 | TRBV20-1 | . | CSARNMKDPNNSPLHF | TGCAGTGCTAGAAACATGAAGGACCCCAATAATTCACCCCTCCACTTT
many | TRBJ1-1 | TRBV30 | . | CAWSRERTEAFF | TGTGCCTGGAGTCGGGAACGGACTGAAGCTTTCTTT
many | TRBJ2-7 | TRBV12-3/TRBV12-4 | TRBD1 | CASTSGQAIYEQYF | TGTGCCAGCACCTCGGGACAGGCAATCTACGAGCAGTACTTC
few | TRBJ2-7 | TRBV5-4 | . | CASSFLTNGYEQYF | TGTGCCAGCAGCTTTTTGACCAACGGCTACGAGCAGTACTTC
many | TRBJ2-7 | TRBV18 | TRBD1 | CASSSQGAGEQYF | TGTGCCAGCTCGTCACAGGGGGCAGGGGAGCAGTACTTC
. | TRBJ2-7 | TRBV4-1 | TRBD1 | CASSQEPGTGFTYEQYF | TGCGCCAGCAGCCAAGAGCCCGGGACAGGGTTTACCTACGAGCAGTACTTC
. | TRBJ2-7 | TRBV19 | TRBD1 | CASSIVYDRDEQYF | TGTGCCAGTAGTATAGTATACGACAGGGACGAGCAGTACTTC
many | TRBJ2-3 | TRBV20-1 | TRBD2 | CSASSVAGLLGTDTQYF | TGCAGTGCTAGTTCGGTAGCGGGTCTGCTGGGCACAGATACGCAGTATTTT
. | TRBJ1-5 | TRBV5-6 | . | CASSLVGGHGNQPQHF | TGTGCCAGCAGCTTGGTAGGCGGACATGGCAATCAGCCCCAGCATTTT
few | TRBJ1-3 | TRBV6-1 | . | CASSEKSGLGGNTIYF | TGTGCCAGCAGTGAAAAGTCAGGTTTAGGGGGAAACACCATATATTTT
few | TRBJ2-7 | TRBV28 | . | CASSSVAGLKQQYF | TGTGCCAGCAGTTCAGTGGCAGGGCTTAAGCAGCAGTACTTC
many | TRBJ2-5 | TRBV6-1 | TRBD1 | CASSASGTGLGLTRETQYF | TGTGCCAGCAGTGCCTCGGGGACAGGGTTAGGATTAACACGGGAGACCCAGTACTTC
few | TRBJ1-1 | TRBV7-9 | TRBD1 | CASRPRPGQGNTEAFF | TGTGCCAGCAGACCCCGCCCTGGACAGGGGAACACTGAAGCTTTCTTT
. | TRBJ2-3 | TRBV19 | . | CASTSTDTQYF | TGTGCCAGCACTTCCACAGATACGCAGTATTTT
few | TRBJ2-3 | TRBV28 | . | CASSFGAAGRYF | TGTGCCAGCAGTTTTGGAGCAGCGGGCCGGTATTTT
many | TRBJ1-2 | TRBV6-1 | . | CASSLGRDYGYTF | TGTGCCAGCAGTTTGGGCAGAGACTATGGCTACACCTTC
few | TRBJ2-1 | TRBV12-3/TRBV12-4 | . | CASRASGGRELLEQFF | TGTGCCAGCAGGGCCTCCGGGGGGCGGGAGCTATTAGAGCAGTTCTTC
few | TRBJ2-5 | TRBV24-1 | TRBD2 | CATASEGGKYQETQYF | TGTGCCACCGCGAGCGAGGGAGGGAAGTACCAAGAGACCCAGTACTTC
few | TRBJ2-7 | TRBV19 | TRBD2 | CASSIYSSGTYEQYF | TGTGCCAGTAGTATATATTCTAGCGGGACCTACGAGCAGTACTTC
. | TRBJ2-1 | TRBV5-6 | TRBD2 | CASSLVSGRAQFF | TGTGCCAGCAGCTTGGTATCGGGGAGGGCGCAGTTCTTC
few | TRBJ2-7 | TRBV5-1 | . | CASSFETTEAQYF | TGCGCCAGCAGCTTCGAGACTACCGAGGCGCAGTACTTC
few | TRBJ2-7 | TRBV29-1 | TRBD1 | CSTQTGGYEQYF | TGCAGCACACAGACAGGGGGCTACGAGCAGTACTTC
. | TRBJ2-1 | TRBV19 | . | CASSIRGGSYNEQFF | TGTGCCAGTAGTATCAGGGGTGGCTCCTACAATGAGCAGTTCTTC
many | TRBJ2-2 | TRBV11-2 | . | CASSDVGGVDGELFF | TGTGCCAGCAGCGACGTCGGGGGAGTGGACGGGGAGCTGTTTTTT